The rows below give T cell receptor beta chains drawn from one sample of a study of cytomegalovirus exposure and HLA in healthy donors. Only in-frame clones appear in the TCRdb table, and some are missing; sequencing was by immunoSEQ multiplex PCR. The data contain 35,000 to 40,000 clones, 66% of them singletons. Sequences were obtained from PBMCs. The receptors were sampled from a man aged 45-65 years in good health and CMV-seropositive. Each CDR3 is given with its conserved first and last residue. The D gene is left open where the match is weak. Size is omitted from some rows. Given values are once, few, many or a class for expanded clones.

clone size: -
J gene: TRBJ1-6
V gene: TRBV7-2
D gene: TRBD1
CDR3 protein: CASSPMGQLNSPLHF
CDR3 DNA: TGTGCCAGCAGCCCCATGGGACAGCTTAATTCACCCCTCCACTTT

clone size: -
J gene: TRBJ1-2
V gene: TRBV4-2
D gene: -
CDR3 protein: CASSQDSAAAPYGYTF
CDR3 DNA: TGTGCCAGCAGCCAAGATTCGGCGGCGGCACCCTATGGCTACACCTTC

clone size: -
J gene: TRBJ1-2
V gene: TRBV29-1
D gene: TRBD1
CDR3 protein: CSVTTTGGGDYGYTF
CDR3 DNA: TGCAGCGTAACTACCACAGGGGGCGGTGACTATGGCTACACCTTC

clone size: -
J gene: TRBJ1-3
V gene: TRBV9
D gene: -
CDR3 protein: CASRAGSGNTIYF
CDR3 DNA: TGTGCCAGCCGCGCGGGCTCTGGAAACACCATATATTTT

clone size: -
J gene: TRBJ2-6
V gene: TRBV12-5
D gene: -
CDR3 protein: CASGLGYSSGANVLTF
CDR3 DNA: TGTGCTAGTGGTTTGGGCTACAGCTCTGGGGCCAACGTCCTGACTTTC

clone size: -
J gene: TRBJ2-7
V gene: TRBV28
D gene: TRBD1
CDR3 protein: CASRRQGPIYEQYF
CDR3 DNA: TGTGCCAGCAGGCGACAGGGCCCGATCTACGAGCAGTACTTC

clone size: -
J gene: TRBJ1-2
V gene: TRBV29-1
D gene: TRBD1
CDR3 protein: CSVEDPTGHRDYGYTF
CDR3 DNA: TGCAGCGTTGAAGACCCGACAGGGCATAGAGACTATGGCTACACCTTC

clone size: few
J gene: TRBJ1-2
V gene: TRBV19
D gene: TRBD1
CDR3 protein: CASSGQGSNYGYTF
CDR3 DNA: TGTGCCAGTAGTGGACAGGGGTCTAACTATGGCTACACCTTC

clone size: -
J gene: TRBJ2-7
V gene: TRBV5-6
D gene: -
CDR3 protein: CASSLKGSYEQYF
CDR3 DNA: TGTGCCAGCAGCTTGAAGGGGTCCTACGAGCAGTACTTC

clone size: few
J gene: TRBJ2-7
V gene: TRBV7-6
D gene: TRBD1
CDR3 protein: CASSALQGAGEQYF
CDR3 DNA: TGTGCCAGCAGCGCTCTCCAGGGGGCGGGGGAGCAGTACTTC

clone size: few
J gene: TRBJ2-7
V gene: TRBV6-1
D gene: -
CDR3 protein: CASSGGTTAKNEQYF
CDR3 DNA: TGTGCCAGCAGTGGCGGGACCACGGCTAAAAACGAGCAGTACTTC

clone size: once
J gene: TRBJ1-6
V gene: TRBV7-9
D gene: TRBD1
CDR3 protein: CASSSTGGYNSPLHF
CDR3 DNA: TGTGCCAGCAGCTCTACAGGGGGCTATAATTCACCCCTCCACTTT

clone size: -
J gene: TRBJ1-6
V gene: TRBV19
D gene: -
CDR3 protein: CASSIQTAGGSPLHF
CDR3 DNA: TGTGCCAGTAGTATTCAGACCGCCGGGGGTTCACCCCTCCACTTT

clone size: -
J gene: TRBJ1-2
V gene: TRBV9
D gene: -
CDR3 protein: CASSVSQGNYGYTF
CDR3 DNA: TGTGCCAGCAGCGTGAGCCAGGGCAACTATGGCTACACCTTC

clone size: -
J gene: TRBJ2-3
V gene: TRBV7-8
D gene: TRBD2
CDR3 protein: CASSLGSGAADTQYF
CDR3 DNA: TGTGCCAGCAGCTTAGGTAGCGGGGCTGCAGATACGCAGTATTTT

clone size: -
J gene: TRBJ1-2
V gene: TRBV6-1
D gene: -
CDR3 protein: CASSEAGASYGYTF
CDR3 DNA: TGTGCCAGCAGTGAAGCAGGCGCTAGCTATGGCTACACCTTC

clone size: few
J gene: TRBJ1-4
V gene: TRBV7-8
D gene: TRBD1
CDR3 protein: CASSPYFKDRSNEKLFF
CDR3 DNA: TGTGCCAGCAGCCCCTACTTTAAGGACAGGAGTAATGAAAAACTGTTTTTT

clone size: -
J gene: TRBJ1-2
V gene: TRBV29-1
D gene: -
CDR3 protein: CSATGRDYGYTF
CDR3 DNA: TGCAGCGCCACCGGCAGGGACTATGGCTACACCTTC

clone size: few
J gene: TRBJ1-1
V gene: TRBV10-3
D gene: TRBD1
CDR3 protein: CAISTKTGTENTEAFF
CDR3 DNA: TGTGCCATCAGCACGAAAACCGGGACAGAAAATACTGAAGCTTTCTTT

clone size: -
J gene: TRBJ2-1
V gene: TRBV6-6
D gene: -
CDR3 protein: CASSYTGTYNEQFF
CDR3 DNA: TGTGCCAGCAGTTACACAGGGACCTACAATGAGCAGTTCTTC

clone size: -
J gene: TRBJ1-1
V gene: TRBV18
D gene: -
CDR3 protein: CASSPETANTEAFF
CDR3 DNA: TGTGCCAGCTCACCGGAGACAGCGAACACTGAAGCTTTCTTT

clone size: -
J gene: TRBJ2-2
V gene: TRBV5-1
D gene: TRBD1
CDR3 protein: CASSEQGVRGELFF
CDR3 DNA: TGCGCCAGCAGCGAACAGGGGGTACGGGGGGAGCTGTTTTTT

clone size: -
J gene: TRBJ2-7
V gene: TRBV2
D gene: -
CDR3 protein: CASSSGRGSYEQYF
CDR3 DNA: TGTGCCAGCAGTTCAGGACGGGGCTCCTACGAGCAGTACTTC

clone size: -
J gene: TRBJ2-7
V gene: TRBV19
D gene: -
CDR3 protein: CASSYGGSYEQYF
CDR3 DNA: TGTGCCAGTAGTTACGGGGGCTCCTACGAGCAGTACTTC

clone size: -
J gene: TRBJ1-1
V gene: TRBV7-6
D gene: -
CDR3 protein: CASSSRPADPQNTEAFF
CDR3 DNA: TGTGCCAGCAGTTCCCGGCCGGCGGATCCTCAGAACACTGAAGCTTTCTTT

clone size: few
J gene: TRBJ1-1
V gene: TRBV5-5
D gene: -
CDR3 protein: CASSLGPTVTEAFF
CDR3 DNA: TGTGCCAGCAGCTTGGGGCCGACAGTGACTGAAGCTTTCTTT

clone size: -
J gene: TRBJ2-1
V gene: TRBV5-1
D gene: TRBD2
CDR3 protein: CASSRMERGINEQFF
CDR3 DNA: TGCGCCAGCAGCCGGATGGAGCGGGGGATCAATGAGCAGTTCTTC

clone size: few
J gene: TRBJ2-7
V gene: TRBV19
D gene: -
CDR3 protein: CAPRTAYEQYF
CDR3 DNA: TGTGCCCCTAGGACAGCCTACGAGCAGTACTTC

clone size: -
J gene: TRBJ1-2
V gene: TRBV7-2
D gene: -
CDR3 protein: CASSKRDMRDGYTF
CDR3 DNA: TGTGCCAGCAGCAAGAGGGACATGAGGGATGGCTACACCTTC

clone size: -
J gene: TRBJ2-5
V gene: TRBV6-1
D gene: -
CDR3 protein: CASSEDPGVETQYF
CDR3 DNA: TGTGCCAGCAGTGAAGACCCGGGAGTAGAGACCCAGTACTTC

clone size: -
J gene: TRBJ1-5
V gene: TRBV11-2
D gene: TRBD1
CDR3 protein: CAILNSGGDDNQPQHF
CDR3 DNA: TGTGCCATCCTCAATTCAGGGGGTGACGACAATCAGCCCCAGCATTTT

clone size: -
J gene: TRBJ2-3
V gene: TRBV7-2
D gene: TRBD2
CDR3 protein: CASSFSGGAPDTQYF
CDR3 DNA: TGTGCCAGCAGCTTTAGCGGGGGGGCCCCAGATACGCAGTATTTT

clone size: -
J gene: TRBJ1-1
V gene: TRBV7-2
D gene: -
CDR3 protein: CASSSYRDTEAFF
CDR3 DNA: TGTGCCAGCAGCTCCTACAGGGACACTGAAGCTTTCTTT